This TCR beta chain was captured by sequencing in a study of blood T cell repertoires in COVID-19. Study at large: Some COVID-19 samples were acute and others convalescent; all came from the United States, Italy and Spain.

Seattle's cohort entered during active infection and was followed longitudinally. Repertoires were generated with immunoSEQ multiplex PCR, while TCRdb's copy carries only in-frame clones and drops some. The profile shows 150,000 to 180,000 clones, roughly 83% of them singletons. Germline-derived CDR1 and CDR2 are MNHNY and SVGAGI (reference sequence). This CDR3 spans 11 amino acids. Trimming shortened V by 10 bases and J by 6 bases, and 11 bases separated the two germline ends. This TCR was sampled from a woman aged 55 to 70 with COVID-19, enrolled during active disease. Sequences were obtained from peripheral blood. V and J are TRBV6-6 and TRBJ2-3, with D perhaps matching TRBD1 (5 bases). CDR3 residues: CAIQGGDTQYF. CDR3 coding DNA: TGTGCCATCCAGGGTGGGGATACGCAGTATTTT.